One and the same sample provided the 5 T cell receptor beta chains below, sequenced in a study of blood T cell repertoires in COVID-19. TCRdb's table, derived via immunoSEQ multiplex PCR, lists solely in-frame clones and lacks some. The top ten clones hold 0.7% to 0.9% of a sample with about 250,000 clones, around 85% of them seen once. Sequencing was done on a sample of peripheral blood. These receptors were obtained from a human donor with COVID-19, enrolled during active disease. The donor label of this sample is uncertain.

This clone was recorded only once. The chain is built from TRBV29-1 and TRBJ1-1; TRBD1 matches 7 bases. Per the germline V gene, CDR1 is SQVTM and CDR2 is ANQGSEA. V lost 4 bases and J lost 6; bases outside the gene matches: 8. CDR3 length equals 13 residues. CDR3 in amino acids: CSVGSQGVAEAFF. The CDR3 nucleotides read TGCAGCGTTGGATCCCAGGGGGTGGCTGAAGCTTTCTTT.

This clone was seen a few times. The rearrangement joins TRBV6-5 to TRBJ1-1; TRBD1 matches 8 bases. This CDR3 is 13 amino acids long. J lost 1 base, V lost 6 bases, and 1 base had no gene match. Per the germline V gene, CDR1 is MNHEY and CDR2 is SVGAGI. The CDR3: CASRGQENTEAFF. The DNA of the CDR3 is TGTGCCAGCAGGGGACAGGAGAACACTGAAGCTTTCTTT.

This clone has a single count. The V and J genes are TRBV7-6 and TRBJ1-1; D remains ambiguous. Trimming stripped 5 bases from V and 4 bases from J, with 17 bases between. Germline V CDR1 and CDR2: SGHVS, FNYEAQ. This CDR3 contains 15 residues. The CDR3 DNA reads TGTGCCAGCAGCCCAGGAGGTGGTTCGGGCACTGAAGCTTTCTTT. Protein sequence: CASSPGGGSGTEAFF.

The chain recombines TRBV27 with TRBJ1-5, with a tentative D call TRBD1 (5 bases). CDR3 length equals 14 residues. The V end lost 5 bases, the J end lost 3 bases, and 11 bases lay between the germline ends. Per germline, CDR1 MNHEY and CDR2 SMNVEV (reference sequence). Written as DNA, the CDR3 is TGTGCCAGCAGTCTACAGGCTTACAATCAGCCCCAGCATTTT. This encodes CASSLQAYNQPQHF.

The CDR3: CASSEPNREVEAFF. As DNA, the CDR3 is TGTGCCAGCAGCGAGCCAAACAGGGAAGTTGAAGCTTTCTTT. The V call is TRBV9, the J call TRBJ1-1, with D perhaps TRBD1 (6 bases). Trimming stripped 3 bases from V and 7 bases from J, with 16 bases between. The CDR3 sequence is 14 residues long. Germline CDR1 is SGDLS and CDR2 is YYNGEE.